This T cell receptor beta chain was captured in a study of blood T cell repertoires in COVID-19 (TCRdb year 2020). In terms of the full investigation: Samples from collaborators originated in the United States, Italy and Spain and spanned both the acute and convalescent phases of COVID-19. The material from the prospective study consisted of cDNA or gDNA derived from T cells, B-cell-depleted T cells, or PBMCs. Where HLA class I and class II types were available, the types were taken from metadata supplied by the sample provider, not from assay-based typing. Subjects who had been exposed to COVID-19, were actively infected with it, or had recovered from it provided the deeply sampled blood TCRbeta repertoires that made up the dataset. Sample metadata almost always included a de-identified subject ID, COVID-19 status, age in years and sex. The repertoires were made available in a free public database intended to serve as a resource for research on the immune response to SARS-CoV-2. The samples were drawn from two sources: the first 160 participants of the ongoing ImmuneRACE study, and fewer than 1,500 subjects contributed by 6 global collaborators. Study-wide findings and limitations: How much clinical and demographic metadata was included differed by source and by participant, and the metadata was provided uncurated.

Turning to this clone: Its antigen specificity is not known. No per-base quality is available; no much larger clone lies one base away.

From the germline V gene, CDR1 is MNHNS and CDR2 is SASEGT. V was cut back by 1 base and J by 3 bases, leaving a gap of 20 bases between them. The CDR3 runs 18 amino acids, cysteine and phenylalanine included. This entry keeps only the CDR3 DNA: 54 bases, framed from base 1. TCRbeta CDR3 regions were amplified from genomic DNA using the immunoSEQ Assay, a bias-controlled multiplex PCR. From the authors' description of their analysis: The number of nucleated cells in each sample was estimated from the amplification of reference gene primers within the assay. Sequence reads were collapsed and filtered to measure the absolute abundance of every unique TCRbeta CDR3 rearrangement. For each sample, productive Simpson clonality was calculated as the square root of Simpson's diversity index across productive rearrangements. The source is immuneACCESS, and TCRdb retained only in-frame sequences with V and J called. Part of the clones is not carried over; for the studies checked, unresolved V genes explain less than half of this, and the remainder is unexplained. D and trimming come from the DNA, and the V and J calls and clone size come from that table. The sample table holds about 360,000 clones, of which about 88% were seen once. In total, the top ten clones hold just over 7% of the sample.

At one collaborating source in Seattle, patients were enrolled during active infection and were followed longitudinally through the course of disease. Whole blood was collected in K2EDTA tubes by collaborating institutions according to the institutions' own protocols. For TCRbeta analysis, collaborator samples were shipped as frozen whole blood, as isolated PBMCs, or as DNA extracted from either sample type. The sequence links TRBV6-1 to TRBJ2-3, with a weak D call of TRBD1 (7 bases match). Sequenced input: peripheral blood. The sequence came from a woman aged 60-70 years with COVID-19, enrolled during active disease. The CDR3 reads CASSEESFDREETDTQYF. The DNA is as follows: TGTGCCAGCAGTGAAGAAAGCTTCGACAGGGAGGAAACAGATACGCAGTATTTT.